This is a list of T cell receptor beta chains from one sample in a study of cytomegalovirus exposure and HLA in healthy donors. The protocol was immunoSEQ multiplex PCR, while the TCRdb copy is restricted to in-frame clones and leaves out a portion. The sample gives around 60,000 clones, 90% to 96% of which show up once; approximately 1.2% is in the top ten. The sample comprised PBMCs. These receptors all stem from a woman under 30 in good health and CMV-seronegative. CDR3s include the opening cysteine and the closing phenylalanine or tryptophan. The D gene is left open where the match is weak. For some rows the clone size is stated as once, few or many, or as a class when expanded; others skip it.

.	TRBV7-2	TRBJ2-7	.	TGTGCCGCGGGGGCGGGAGCCCGCGAGCAGTACTTC	CAAGAGAREQYF
TRBD2	TRBV5-6	TRBJ2-5	.	TGTGCCAGCAGCTTCGTAGCGGGGGGACCTGGGGCCCAGTACTTC	CASSFVAGGPGAQYF
TRBD1	TRBV5-4	TRBJ1-2	.	TGTGCCAGCAGCGAAACAGGGGACTATGGCTACACCTTC	CASSETGDYGYTF
TRBD2	TRBV5-1	TRBJ2-5	.	TGCGCCAGCAGCTTCGTCGGTCGGGCTAGCGGGGGATCGCAAGAGACCCAGTACTTC	CASSFVGRASGGSQETQYF
.	TRBV19	TRBJ1-2	.	TGTGCCAGTAGGGTACGGGACATCGGCTATGGCTACACCTTC	CASRVRDIGYGYTF
.	TRBV4-2	TRBJ2-7	.	TGTGCCAGCAGCCAAAACGGAGGGGGAGGGCCCTCCTACGAGCAGTACTTC	CASSQNGGGGPSYEQYF
.	TRBV5-8	TRBJ2-3	.	TGTGCCAGCAGCTTGGGGGGGCAGGGTCGGGATACGCAGTATTTT	CASSLGGQGRDTQYF
TRBD1	TRBV28	TRBJ1-3	once	TGTGCCAGCGGGGACAGGGGCCTCTCTGGAAACACCATATATTTT	CASGDRGLSGNTIYF
.	TRBV25-1	TRBJ2-7	.	TGTGCCAGCAGTGAATATCGACTAACATACGAGCAGTACTTC	CASSEYRLTYEQYF
.	TRBV19	TRBJ2-3	.	TGTGCCAGTAGTATGGTGGCACTGGGGGGTACGCAGTATTTT	CASSMVALGGTQYF
.	TRBV7-3	TRBJ2-2	.	TGTGCCAGCAGCCCCCCTAGCGCGAACACCGGGGAGCTGTTTTTT	CASSPPSANTGELFF
.	TRBV27	TRBJ2-7	.	TGTGCCAGCAGTACCCGCCCGGGACTGGCCGCCCGAGGGCAGTACTTC	CASSTRPGLAARGQYF
TRBD1	TRBV5-1	TRBJ2-3	.	TGCGCCAGCTCGCAGGGGGACCCGCGTACAGATACGCAGTATTTT	CASSQGDPRTDTQYF
TRBD1	TRBV25-1	TRBJ1-2	.	TGTGCCAGCAGTGAACTCGGGCCGGACAGGGACAATGGCTACACCTTC	CASSELGPDRDNGYTF
.	TRBV21-1	TRBJ2-1	.	TGTGCCAGCAGCCTACGAACCACCCACCCGAGCTCCTACAATGAGCAGTTCTTC	CASSLRTTHPSSYNEQFF
.	TRBV9	TRBJ2-1	.	TGTGCCAGCAGCCCGGACACGAGCTCCTACAATGAGCAGTTCTTC	CASSPDTSSYNEQFF
.	TRBV30	TRBJ1-2	.	TGTGCCTGGAGTGGCCCCGGCAGAACACTATATGGCTACACCTTC	CAWSGPGRTLYGYTF
TRBD1	TRBV5-1	TRBJ1-4	.	TGCGCCAGCAGCTTGGGACAGGGGGCTGAAAAACTGTTTTTT	CASSLGQGAEKLFF
.	TRBV27	TRBJ2-3	.	TGTGCCAGCAGTTTAGTGCAAGCTAGCACAGATACGCAGTATTTT	CASSLVQASTDTQYF
.	TRBV7-9	TRBJ2-5	.	TGTGCCAGCACCCTACCCCGGGGGGCGCGAGAGACCCAGTACTTC	CASTLPRGARETQYF
.	TRBV27	TRBJ1-3	once	TGTGCCAGCACCCGGGACACCATATATTTT	CASTRDTIYF
.	TRBV7-9	TRBJ2-7	.	TGTGCCAGCAGCTTAGGTTGGGCAGGGTCCTACGAGCAGTACTTC	CASSLGWAGSYEQYF
.	TRBV6-5	TRBJ1-4	.	TGTGCCAGCAGCGTAGCAGGGGACCCTAATGAAAAACTGTTTTTT	CASSVAGDPNEKLFF
.	TRBV4-2	TRBJ2-2	.	TGTGCCAGCAGCCCCGGGACACAGAACACCGGGGAGCTGTTTTTT	CASSPGTQNTGELFF
TRBD1	TRBV19	TRBJ2-1	.	TGTGCCAGTAGCTTCGGGACAGAGAACAATGAGCAGTTCTTC	CASSFGTENNEQFF
.	TRBV6-1	TRBJ2-2	.	TGTGCCAGCAGTGCGACTAGGACGACGAACACCGGGGAGCTGTTTTTT	CASSATRTTNTGELFF
TRBD1	TRBV7-9	TRBJ2-7	.	TGTGCCAGCAGCTCCGGGACAGGGAGCTCCTACGAGCAGTACTTC	CASSSGTGSSYEQYF
.	TRBV10-3	TRBJ2-3	.	TGTGCCATCAGGGACTCGACGACAGATACGCAGTATTTT	CAIRDSTTDTQYF
TRBD2	TRBV4-3	TRBJ2-1	once	TGCGCCAGCAGCCTAAGCGGGGGGCGAGACAATGAGCAGTTCTTC	CASSLSGGRDNEQFF
TRBD1	TRBV29-1	TRBJ1-1	.	TGCAGCGTACCAGGGGGTGGGACTGAAGCTTTCTTT	CSVPGGGTEAFF
TRBD1	TRBV6-5	TRBJ2-5	once	TGTGCCACCCGTGGGGTCCCCACAGGGGCCCAGTACTTC	CATRGVPTGAQYF
TRBD1	TRBV7-6	TRBJ1-4	.	TGTGCCAGCAGCACCGGACAGGGGCAAGAAAAACTGTTTTTT	CASSTGQGQEKLFF
TRBD1	TRBV7-8	TRBJ1-2	.	TGTGCCAGCAGCAAGGACAGGGGGGCCTATGGCTACACCTTC	CASSKDRGAYGYTF
TRBD1	TRBV6-1	TRBJ1-2	.	TGTGCCAGCAGCATGGGACAGTATGGCTACACCTTC	CASSMGQYGYTF
TRBD1	TRBV19	TRBJ1-2	once	TGTGCCAGCAACCCAGGGGGCTCTCCCCCTCCTAACTATGGCTACACCTTC	CASNPGGSPPPNYGYTF
.	TRBV6-5	TRBJ2-3	.	TGTGCCAGCAGCCAAACAGTTCCGAGCACAGATACGCAGTATTTT	CASSQTVPSTDTQYF
.	TRBV9	TRBJ2-3	.	TGTGCCAGCAGCCCCCGACAGGCCCGGAGCACAGATACGCAGTATTTT	CASSPRQARSTDTQYF
.	TRBV7-2	TRBJ2-7	.	TGTGCCAGCAGCTTAGAGTTGAGCTACGAGCAGTACTTC	CASSLELSYEQYF
.	TRBV4-3	TRBJ1-2	.	TGCGCCAGCAGCCAAGGGCGCGGGGCTAACTATGGCTACACCTTC	CASSQGRGANYGYTF
.	TRBV9	TRBJ2-7	.	TGTGCCAGCAGCCCCGGGCCGGGCTACAGGGCCTACGAGCAGTACTTC	CASSPGPGYRAYEQYF
TRBD2	TRBV10-3	TRBJ2-3	.	TGTGCCATCTTCGCGGGAGGGGCAGATACGCAGTATTTT	CAIFAGGADTQYF
.	TRBV28	TRBJ1-5	.	TGTGCCAGCAGAATCAGAGGGTATAGCAATCAGCCCCAGCATTTT	CASRIRGYSNQPQHF
.	TRBV11-1	TRBJ2-7	.	TGTGCCAGCAGCTTAGGCAACAGGGTTGGGTACGAGCAGTACTTC	CASSLGNRVGYEQYF
TRBD2	TRBV2	TRBJ2-3	.	TGTGCCAGCTCGAAGCCGCGGGGGGCCACAGATACGCAGTATTTT	CASSKPRGATDTQYF
TRBD2	TRBV5-4	TRBJ2-1	.	TGTGCCAGCAGCCCCGAGGTAGCGGGAGAAGGGTTCTTC	CASSPEVAGEGFF
TRBD2	TRBV5-1	TRBJ2-1	.	TGCGCCAGCACAGAACTAGCGGGAGGGGACAATGAGCAGTTCTTC	CASTELAGGDNEQFF
.	TRBV4-3	TRBJ2-1	once	TGCGCCAGCAGCCAATCTCCCCGGGGCTACAATGAGCAGTTCTTC	CASSQSPRGYNEQFF
.	TRBV28	TRBJ1-5	.	TGTGCCAGCAGTTTATGGGCTCAGCCCCAGCATTTT	CASSLWAQPQHF
.	TRBV4-3	TRBJ1-5	.	TGCGCCAGCAGCCAAGACGGGGGAGGGCGGCCCCAGCATTTT	CASSQDGGGRPQHF
.	TRBV18	TRBJ2-3	.	TGTGCCAGCTCACCCAGGGTTGCAGATACGCAGTATTTT	CASSPRVADTQYF
TRBD1	TRBV7-9	TRBJ1-4	once	TGTGCCAGCAGCCCCGGACAGGTGGAGACTAATGAAAAACTGTTTTTT	CASSPGQVETNEKLFF
.	TRBV28	TRBJ1-1	.	TGTGCCAGCAGCCCCTCCAGGGCGTGGGGTATGAACACTGAAGCTTTCTTT	CASSPSRAWGMNTEAFF
.	TRBV15	TRBJ2-5	.	TGTGCCACCAGCAGAGGTCCAGGCCAAGAGACCCAGTACTTC	CATSRGPGQETQYF
TRBD2	TRBV28	TRBJ2-5	.	TGTGCCAGCACGCGACGGGGGGGAGAGACCCAGTACTTC	CASTRRGGETQYF
TRBD2	TRBV29-1	TRBJ2-7	many	TGCAGCGCCGCCCATGGGGGGGAACCCTACGAGCAGTACTTC	CSAAHGGEPYEQYF
.	TRBV18	TRBJ2-2	.	TGTGCCAGCTCACCACGGTTGGTGACAACGAACACCGGGGAGCTGTTTTTT	CASSPRLVTTNTGELFF
TRBD2	TRBV5-1	TRBJ2-1	.	TGCGCCAGCAGCTTTAGCGGGGGGTCCTACAATGAGCAGTTCTTC	CASSFSGGSYNEQFF
.	TRBV19	TRBJ2-5	once	TGTGCCAGTAGTATAGGGAAGATGGGCAGAACCCAAGAGACCCAGTACTTC	CASSIGKMGRTQETQYF
TRBD2	TRBV25-1	TRBJ2-3	.	TGTGCCAGCAAGCGCGGACTAGCGGGGAGAACAGATACGCAGTATTTT	CASKRGLAGRTDTQYF
TRBD1	TRBV7-9	TRBJ2-1	.	TGTGCCAGCAGCTCGGGACAGTACAATGAGCAGTTCTTC	CASSSGQYNEQFF